The 25 T cell receptor beta chains in this list originate from one sample, sequenced in a study of T cell repertoires in cytomegalovirus infection. A single record per CDR3 protein comes from TCRdb applying MiXCR to the reads. The sample includes about 260,000 distinct CDR3 sequences, roughly 10% of them seen just once. Sequences were obtained from PBMCs. The origin of the receptors is a human donor in good health (CMV status not recorded). Some clones in this sample may be carry-over from other donors' samples.

The V gene is TRBV20-1, the J gene TRBJ2-7; 7 bases align to TRBD1. Germline CDR1 DFQATT, CDR2 SNEGSKA (reference sequence). Trimming cost V 3 bases and J 3 bases; bases outside gene matches: 11. The CDR3 has 15 amino acids. The CDR3 protein is CSASDTGTANYEQYF. The DNA for the CDR3 is TGCAGTGCTAGCGATACCGGGACAGCCAACTACGAGCAGTACTTC.

This clonotype was found many times. The CDR3 DNA follows: TGTGCCAGCAGTGAACCCCTTGGCAGAGACAATGAGCAGTTCTTC. It encodes CASSEPLGRDNEQFF. The chain couples TRBV6-1 to TRBJ2-1; no firm D call. The V gene lost 2 bases and the J gene lost 5 bases, with 13 bases spanning the gap. From germline, CDR1 is MNHNS and CDR2 SASEGT. CDR3 size: 15 residues.

This clonotype was seen ten or more times. The J gene is TRBJ2-5, the V gene TRBV20-1; D is possibly TRBD1 (8 bases). This CDR3 comprises 13 residues. The ends were cut back, 2 bases at V and 4 bases at J, with 11 bases in the middle. CDR1 is DFQATT and CDR2 is SNEGSKA in the germline V gene (reference sequence). The CDR3 here is CSARTGGVETQYF. Written as DNA, the CDR3 is TGCAGTGCTAGAACAGGGGGGGTAGAGACCCAGTACTTC.

This clonotype was seen ten or more times. The chain combines TRBV7-2 with TRBJ1-4, with 7 bases that match TRBD1. The V gene's germline CDR1 is SGHTA and CDR2 FQGNSA. The length of the CDR3 is 15 residues. V lost 1 base, J lost 2 bases, and 1 base stayed unmatched. CDR3 amino acids: CASSLGGQTNEKLFF. The CDR3 region has the DNA TGTGCCAGCAGCTTAGGGGGACAGACTAATGAAAAACTGTTTTTT.

In this sample, this clonotype turned up many times. The chain carries TRBV7-2 and TRBJ1-1, with 8 bases lining up with TRBD1. This CDR3 is built from 15 residues. The trim removed 5 bases at V and 1 base at J, leaving 6 bases unmatched. The germline gives CDR1 SGHTA, CDR2 FQGNSA. Here the CDR3 DNA reads TGTGCCAGCAGCCCCTGGCAGGGGGCGAACACTGAAGCTTTCTTT. As protein: CASSPWQGANTEAFF.

This clonotype showed up just a few times. The rearrangement links TRBV12-3 or TRBV12-4 to TRBJ2-1; 8 bases are a match to TRBD2. V gave up 5 bases and J gave up 2 bases; unmatched junction bases: 5. The CDR3 totals 15 residues. The chain's CDR3 is CASSPLGGAYNEQFF. The CDR3 DNA reads TGTGCCAGCAGTCCCCTCGGGGGGGCCTACAATGAGCAGTTCTTC.

This clonotype has only a few counts. The J gene is TRBJ1-5, the V gene TRBV28, with TRBD1 identical over 8 bases. The CDR3 has 17 amino acids. After removal of 4 bases from V and 3 bases from J, the junction contained 11 bases not matched to a gene. Germline CDR1 is MDHEN and CDR2 is SYDVKM. In nucleotides, the CDR3 is TGTGCCAGCAGTTCCACAGGGGGAATGATTGACAATCAGCCCCAGCATTTT. This codes for CASSSTGGMIDNQPQHF.

At least ten counts were recorded for this clonotype. The chain recombines TRBV7-8 with TRBJ2-7; D is uncertain. Trimming took 4 bases from V and 4 from J, leaving 11 bases between them. CDR3 length: 13 residues. CDR1 and CDR2 (germline): SGHVS, FQNEAQ. The CDR3 protein is CASSSSWAYEQYF. DNA for the CDR3: TGTGCCAGCAGCTCCTCTTGGGCTTACGAGCAGTACTTC.

Ten or more counts support this clonotype. The chain employs TRBV20-1 and TRBJ2-3, with TRBD2 matching over 9 bases. Trimming cost V 6 bases and J 2 bases; bases outside gene matches: 6. Germline CDR1 and CDR2: DFQATT and SNEGSKA (reference sequence). This CDR3 is 14 amino acids long. In nucleotides, the CDR3 is TGCAGTGCAACGAGCGGGAGGCCCACAGATACGCAGTATTTT. It yields the protein CSATSGRPTDTQYF.

There are many counts of this clonotype. CDR3 DNA: TGTGCCAGCAGCTTGACTAGCGGGACGGATACGCAGTATTTT. Translated: CASSLTSGTDTQYF. The V and J genes are TRBV7-2 and TRBJ2-3, with 11 bases lining up with TRBD2. The germline V gene has CDR1 SGHTA and CDR2 FQGNSA. The CDR3 is made up of 14 amino acids. V was clipped by 3 bases and J by 6 bases; unmatched bases: 2.

This clonotype was counted many times. The V gene is TRBV2, the J gene TRBJ2-7; 10 nucleotides line up with TRBD1. Germline CDR1 reads SNHLY; CDR2 reads FYNNEI. The CDR3 is made up of 16 amino acids. V gave up 3 bases and J gave up 5 bases; unmatched junction bases: 10. In DNA, the CDR3 is TGTGCCAGCAGTGAGATTGGCGGGACAGGGGTCGACGAGCAGTACTTC. Its translation is CASSEIGGTGVDEQYF. The full variable domain, rest sourced from reference TRBV2 and TRBJ2-7, is EPEVTQTPSHQVTQMGQEVILRCVPISNHLYFYWYRQILGQKVEFLVSFYNNEISEKSEIFDDQFSVERPDGSNFTLKIRSTKLEDSAMYFCASSEIGGTGVDEQYFGPGTRLTVT.

The sample holds a few counts of this clonotype. The rearrangement joins TRBV20-1 to TRBJ2-7; 9 positions agree with TRBD2. V was pared by 3 bases and J by 3 bases, with 9 bases of the junction left unmatched. This CDR3 is 15 amino acids long. CDR1 and CDR2 (germline): DFQATT, SNEGSKA (reference sequence). CDR3 sequence (DNA): TGCAGTGCTAGGAGACCCGGGACTAGCATCTACGAGCAGTACTTC. Translated: CSARRPGTSIYEQYF.

This clonotype was recorded many times. The chain has TRBV6-5 and TRBJ1-2; TRBD1 matches at 8 bases. CDR3 length equals 13 residues. Unmatched junction bases numbered 8, after V lost 9 bases and J lost 5 bases. Germline CDR1 reads MNHEY; CDR2 reads SVGAGI. The CDR3 region has the DNA TGTGCCAGTAGGGAGGACAGGGCATATGGCTACACCTTC. Amino acid sequence: CASREDRAYGYTF.

The chain is built from TRBV7-2 and TRBJ2-5; TRBD2 agrees at 13 bases. The length of the CDR3 is 18 residues. V shed 5 bases, J shed 4 bases, and the junction held 13 bases outside the gene matches. CDR1 SGHTA and CDR2 FQGNSA come from the germline V gene. CDR3 DNA sequence: TGTGCCAGCAGCCACCCTAGACTAGCGGGGGGCTCTGGAGAGACCCAGTACTTC. Protein sequence: CASSHPRLAGGSGETQYF.

This clonotype has ten or more counts. The chain joins TRBV29-1 to TRBJ2-2; 10 bases are a match to TRBD1. The germline gives CDR1 SQVTM, CDR2 ANQGSEA. J gave up 6 bases and V 6 bases, and 4 bases lay outside the gene matches. This CDR3 region has 13 residues. CDR3 sequence reads: CSVGQGLPGELFF. CDR3 in DNA: TGCAGCGTGGGACAGGGGTTGCCCGGGGAGCTGTTTTTT.

This clonotype appeared many times. The rearrangement links TRBV28 to TRBJ2-7; perhaps D is TRBD1 or TRBD2 (6 bases each). In germline, CDR1 is MDHEN, CDR2 SYDVKM. Trimming stripped 7 bases from V and 2 bases from J, with 15 bases between. There are 14 residues in the CDR3. The CDR3 coding sequence is TGTGCCAGCACCTCCCCGGGGGCTCCCTACGAGCAGTACTTC. It is translated as CASTSPGAPYEQYF.

This clonotype came up a few times. The chain employs TRBV28 and TRBJ2-7, with 11 bases identical to TRBD1. V trimming: 5 bases; J trimming: 3 bases; junction bases outside the gene matches: 6. Germline-derived CDR1 and CDR2 are MDHEN and SYDVKM. The CDR3 runs to 15 residues. The CDR3 loop is CASSPHGTGGYEQYF. Written as DNA, the CDR3 is TGTGCCAGCAGTCCGCACGGGACAGGGGGCTACGAGCAGTACTTC. Supplemented by reference TRBV28 and TRBJ2-7, the full variable domain reads DVKVTQSSRYLVKRTGEKVFLECVQDMDHENMFWYRQDPGLGLRLIYFSYDVKMKEKGDIPEGYSVSREKKERFSLILESASTNQTSMYLCASSPHGTGGYEQYFGPGTRLTVT.

This clonotype has only a few counts. V is TRBV2 and J is TRBJ1-2, with 7 bases lining up with TRBD1. V was clipped by 6 bases and J by 2 bases; unmatched bases: 6. Germline lookup yields CDR1 SNHLY and CDR2 FYNNEI. The length of the CDR3 is 14 residues. CDR3 bases: TGTGCCAGCAGAATTGGACAGGAAAACTATGGCTACACCTTC. It is translated as CASRIGQENYGYTF.

At least ten counts were recorded for this clonotype. J is TRBJ2-1 and V is TRBV7-8; D is unresolved. The CDR3 is 10 amino acids. CDR1 is SGHVS and CDR2 is FQNEAQ in the germline V gene. The V and J ends lost 8 bases and 9 bases respectively, with 8 bases between them. DNA of the CDR3: TGTGCCAGCGGTTGGGCTGAGCAGTTCTTC. Translated: CASGWAEQFF.

This sequence joins TRBV29-1 and TRBJ2-3; 7 bases match TRBD1. V dropped 5 bases and J dropped 5; count of bases not matched to a gene: 10. Germline CDR1 SQVTM, CDR2 ANQGSEA. The CDR3 length is 14 residues. CDR3 protein: CSVIDRAQGDTQYF. The DNA for the CDR3 is TGCAGCGTTATCGACAGGGCCCAAGGAGATACGCAGTATTTT.

This clonotype has only a few counts. The chain couples TRBV20-1 to TRBJ2-1; 9 bases fit TRBD1. CDR3 size: 16 residues. V was pared by 3 bases and J by 5 bases, with 11 bases of the junction left unmatched. Germline V gene data show CDR1 as DFQATT and CDR2 as SNEGSKA (reference sequence). CDR3 in DNA: TGCAGTGCTAGGTGGGGGTTAGGGACAGGGAACAATGAGCAGTTCTTC. Amino acids: CSARWGLGTGNNEQFF.

This clonotype was detected a few times. The V call is TRBV14, the J call TRBJ1-5; D is ambiguous. The CDR3 is made up of 11 amino acids. Germline assignment: CDR1 SGHDN and CDR2 FVKESK. V was pared by 10 bases and J by 7 bases, with 11 bases between. CDR3 bases: TGTGCCACCGACGCCCGGCAGCCCCAGCATTTT. This translates into CATDARQPQHF.

This clonotype came up many times. The genes are TRBV7-2 and TRBJ1-3; weak D call: TRBD1 (5 bases). This CDR3 has 14 residues. V lost 1 base, J lost 3 bases, and 7 bases lay in between. CDR1 is SGHTA and CDR2 is FQGNSA in the germline V gene. The CDR3 sequence: CASSLGGVGNTIYF. CDR3 coding DNA: TGTGCCAGCAGCTTAGGAGGGGTTGGAAACACCATATATTTT.

In regard to this clonotype: A read error is likely, as this CDR3 ends without the conserved phenylalanine or tryptophan. Because the CDR3's place on the DNA is in doubt, the DNA is left out and the CDR3 is given as listed by TCRdb. V gene TRBV2 combines with J gene TRBJ2-3; the table assigns TRBD2, which was not confirmed against the DNA. The germline V gene has CDR1 SNHLY and CDR2 FYNNEI. The CDR3 adds up to 13 amino acids, both ends counted. Here the CDR3 reads CASARPRLADHRL.

This clonotype was counted only a few times. The chain uses TRBV28 and TRBJ1-3; maybe TRBD1 (5 bases). CDR1 is MDHEN, CDR2 SYDVKM, per germline. CDR3 length equals 14 residues. V was clipped by 5 bases and J by 2 bases, with 10 bases between them. The CDR3 DNA reads as TGTGCCAGCAGTCGTCAGACAGCTGGAAACACCATATATTTT. Encoded protein: CASSRQTAGNTIYF. Full variable domain (rest looked up from reference TRBV28 and TRBJ1-3): DVKVTQSSRYLVKRTGEKVFLECVQDMDHENMFWYRQDPGLGLRLIYFSYDVKMKEKGDIPEGYSVSREKKERFSLILESASTNQTSMYLCASSRQTAGNTIYFGEGSWLTVV.